The TCR beta chain described here comes from a study of blood T cell repertoires in COVID-19. The protocol was immunoSEQ multiplex PCR, while the TCRdb copy is restricted to in-frame clones and leaves out a portion. The table has around 450,000 clones, about 90% seen once. Germline trimming cut 3 bases from V and 5 bases from J; bases unmatched to any gene: 3. CDR3 length equals 14 residues. Germline-derived CDR1 and CDR2 are SGHVS and FQNEAQ. The sequence was obtained from a woman between 18 and 29 years old who had recovered from COVID-19. The chain links TRBV7-8 to TRBJ2-5; TRBD2 matches 10 bases. Sequencing input: PBMCs or T cells enriched from blood (not recorded which). The CDR3 DNA is TGTGCCAGCAGCTTGGGACTAGCGATTGAGACCCAGTACTTC. This gives the protein CASSLGLAIETQYF. Full variable domain (outside the CDR3, taken from reference TRBV7-8 and TRBJ2-5): GAGVSQSPRYKVAKRGQDVALRCDPISGHVSLFWYQQALGQGPEFLTYFQNEAQLDKSGLPSDRFFAERPEGSVSTLKIQRTQQEDSAVYLCASSLGLAIETQYFGPGTRLLVL.